Below, 7 T cell receptor beta chains from the same sample are listed, as sequenced in a study of blood T cell repertoires in COVID-19. Assay used: immunoSEQ multiplex PCR; TCRdb lists only in-frame clones, some missing. The sample shows some 99,000 clones, roughly 80% of them seen only once. Sequenced input: peripheral blood. The receptors stem from a woman aged 60-75 years with acute or convalescent COVID-19.

The chain carries TRBV2 and TRBJ2-3; 7 bases match TRBD1. From germline, CDR1 is SNHLY and CDR2 FYNNEI. Trimming took 7 bases from V and 5 from J; bases not matched to a gene: 6. The CDR3 runs to 13 residues. CDR3 coding DNA: TGTGCCAGCACCCGGGACAGATTAGATACGCAGTATTTT. This sequence encodes CASTRDRLDTQYF.

This clone was picked up a small number of times. This chain connects TRBV5-4 to TRBJ1-2; 7 bases are a match to TRBD1. The CDR3 totals 16 residues. V was pared by 4 bases and J by 5 bases, with 14 bases of the junction left unmatched. In germline, CDR1 is SGHNT, CDR2 YYREEE (reference sequence). The CDR3 sequence: CASSVGGVGLRYGYTF. CDR3 in DNA: TGTGCCAGCAGCGTAGGGGGCGTGGGGCTGCGGTATGGCTACACCTTC. The full variable domain, with the rest looked up from reference TRBV5-4 and TRBJ1-2, is ETGVTQSPTHLIKTRGQQVTLRCSSQSGHNTVSWYQQALGQGPQFIFQYYREEENGRGNFPPRFSGLQFPNYSSELNVNALELDDSALYLCASSVGGVGLRYGYTFGSGTRLTVV.

The chain uses TRBV7-2 and TRBJ1-4; the D gene is possibly TRBD1 (5 bases). Germline assignment: CDR1 SGHTA and CDR2 FQGNSA. With 5 bases removed from V and 7 bases from J, the gap between germline ends came to 8 bases. This CDR3 region has 12 residues. CDR3 residues: CASSDRTEKLFF. CDR3 nucleotides: TGTGCCAGCAGCGACAGAACTGAAAAACTGTTTTTT.

The V call is TRBV15, the J call TRBJ2-7; no firm D call. Germline lookup yields CDR1 LNHNV and CDR2 YYDKDF (reference sequence). This CDR3 is 14 amino acids long. Trimming shortened V by 0 bases and J by 7 bases, and 13 bases separated the two germline ends. CDR3 protein: CATSRDLLAEEQYF. The CDR3 DNA follows: TGTGCCACCAGCAGAGACCTCCTCGCGGAGGAGCAGTACTTC.

CDR3 protein: CASSPRGGIQPQHF. CDR3 coding DNA: TGTGCCAGCAGCCCGCGAGGGGGTATTCAGCCCCAGCATTTT. This chain joins TRBV3-1 (or the pseudogene TRBV3-2) and TRBJ1-5; the D gene is possibly TRBD1 (6 bases). Trimming cost V 4 bases and J 6 bases, with 13 bases left between them. Germline values: CDR1 LGHDT, CDR2 YNNKEL (reference sequence). This CDR3 has 14 residues.

The chain couples TRBV27 to TRBJ1-1; D is unresolved. The germline gives CDR1 MNHEY, CDR2 SMNVEV (reference sequence). There are 13 residues in the CDR3. Trimming shortened V by 5 bases and J by 1 base, and 8 bases separated the two germline ends. The CDR3 DNA reads as TGTGCCAGCAGTAACCAGCGGAACACTGAAGCTTTCTTT. Translating it yields CASSNQRNTEAFF.

The rearrangement uses TRBV5-1 and TRBJ1-1; no definite D call. The CDR3 runs 15 residues. Germline CDR1 is SGHRS and CDR2 is YFSETQ. V lost 2 bases and J lost 1, with 12 bases in between. CDR3: CASSFLTIRNTEAFF. CDR3 bases: TGCGCCAGCAGCTTCTTGACTATAAGGAACACTGAAGCTTTCTTT.